These T cell receptor beta chains were read from a single sample in a study of T cell responses to AZD1222 COVID-19 vaccine. Produced via immunoSEQ multiplex PCR; TCRdb's table is partial and in-frame only. The sample carries 95,000 to 150,000 clones, 75% to 90% recorded once. This specimen was peripheral blood, taken on day 0 of AZD1222 vaccination. The receptors stem from an adult in good health. Both conserved end residues are part of each CDR3. The D gene is left open where the match is weak. Only some rows state a clone size, as once, few, many or a class for expanded clones.

d_gene: TRBD1
j_gene: TRBJ1-1
len: 15
abundance: .
v_gene: TRBV19
CDR3aa: CASSAVGQGATEAFF
CDR3nt: TGTGCCAGTAGTGCCGTGGGACAGGGGGCTACTGAAGCTTTCTTT

d_gene: .
j_gene: TRBJ1-2
len: 13
abundance: .
v_gene: TRBV29-1
CDR3aa: CSVRRSGRDGYTF
CDR3nt: TGCAGCGTCCGTAGGTCAGGTCGGGATGGCTACACCTTC

d_gene: .
j_gene: TRBJ2-7
len: 13
abundance: .
v_gene: TRBV27
CDR3aa: CASSYRPHGQQYF
CDR3nt: TGTGCCAGCAGTTACCGGCCTCATGGGCAGCAGTACTTC

d_gene: TRBD1
j_gene: TRBJ2-7
len: 11
abundance: .
v_gene: TRBV29-1
CDR3aa: CSVEQGYEQYF
CDR3nt: TGCAGCGTAGAACAGGGGTACGAGCAGTACTTC

d_gene: .
j_gene: TRBJ1-3
len: 12
abundance: .
v_gene: TRBV7-2
CDR3aa: CASRLPGNTIYF
CDR3nt: TGTGCCAGCAGATTACCTGGAAACACCATATATTTT

d_gene: .
j_gene: TRBJ1-6
len: 17
abundance: .
v_gene: TRBV27
CDR3aa: CASSLLGGSSYNSPLHF
CDR3nt: TGTGCCAGCAGTTTACTGGGGGGGAGCTCCTATAATTCACCCCTCCACTTT

d_gene: TRBD1
j_gene: TRBJ1-2
len: 16
abundance: few
v_gene: TRBV18
CDR3aa: CASSPWERGQDYGYTF
CDR3nt: TGTGCCAGCTCACCATGGGAGAGGGGGCAGGACTATGGCTACACCTTC

d_gene: TRBD1
j_gene: TRBJ1-4
len: 15
abundance: .
v_gene: TRBV18
CDR3aa: CASSPRTGVNEKLFF
CDR3nt: TGTGCCAGCTCGCCAAGGACAGGGGTTAATGAAAAACTGTTTTTT

d_gene: TRBD1
j_gene: TRBJ1-2
len: 14
abundance: .
v_gene: TRBV10-2
CDR3aa: CASSVAGGDSGYTF
CDR3nt: TGCGCCAGCAGTGTGGCAGGGGGCGATTCTGGCTACACCTTC

d_gene: .
j_gene: TRBJ1-5
len: 11
abundance: .
v_gene: TRBV10-3
CDR3aa: CAISEDQPQHF
CDR3nt: TGTGCCATCAGTGAGGACCAGCCCCAGCATTTT

d_gene: .
j_gene: TRBJ2-4
len: 14
abundance: once
v_gene: TRBV7-2
CDR3aa: CASSFVGSQNIQYF
CDR3nt: TGTGCCAGCAGCTTCGTTGGTAGTCAAAACATTCAGTACTTC

d_gene: TRBD2
j_gene: TRBJ2-7
len: 15
abundance: .
v_gene: TRBV5-4
CDR3aa: CASSVGRAPDYEQYF
CDR3nt: TGTGCCAGCAGCGTAGGGAGGGCCCCTGATTACGAGCAGTACTTC

d_gene: .
j_gene: TRBJ1-2
len: 15
abundance: .
v_gene: TRBV9
CDR3aa: CASSTPGVPYYGYTF
CDR3nt: TGTGCCAGCAGCACCCCAGGGGTTCCCTACTATGGCTACACCTTC

d_gene: .
j_gene: TRBJ2-7
len: 13
abundance: once
v_gene: TRBV5-1
CDR3aa: CASRQGGGYEQYF
CDR3nt: TGCGCCAGCAGGCAGGGTGGGGGCTACGAGCAGTACTTC

d_gene: .
j_gene: TRBJ1-2
len: 14
abundance: once
v_gene: TRBV6-2/TRBV6-3
CDR3aa: CASSYSTGHYGYTF
CDR3nt: TGTGCCAGCAGTTACTCAACGGGCCACTATGGCTACACCTTC

d_gene: .
j_gene: TRBJ1-1
len: 14
abundance: .
v_gene: TRBV6-5
CDR3aa: CASSQRQTNTEAFF
CDR3nt: TGTGCCAGCAGTCAGCGACAGACGAACACTGAAGCTTTCTTT

d_gene: .
j_gene: TRBJ1-1
len: 12
abundance: few
v_gene: TRBV13
CDR3aa: CASSLGNTEAFF
CDR3nt: TGTGCCAGCAGCTTGGGAAACACTGAAGCTTTCTTT

d_gene: .
j_gene: TRBJ1-1
len: 13
abundance: .
v_gene: TRBV9
CDR3aa: CASSAERGTEAFF
CDR3nt: TGTGCCAGCAGCGCAGAGAGGGGTACTGAAGCTTTCTTT

d_gene: TRBD1
j_gene: TRBJ1-2
len: 15
abundance: few
v_gene: TRBV4-2
CDR3aa: CASSHGDRVEYGYTF
CDR3nt: TGTGCCAGCAGCCACGGGGACAGGGTCGAATATGGCTACACCTTC

d_gene: .
j_gene: TRBJ2-2
len: 15
abundance: .
v_gene: TRBV5-4
CDR3aa: CASSLGGANTGELFF
CDR3nt: TGTGCCAGCAGCTTGGGGGGGGCCAACACCGGGGAGCTGTTTTTT

d_gene: .
j_gene: TRBJ2-1
len: 15
abundance: once
v_gene: TRBV5-1
CDR3aa: CASSLSSPSYNEQFF
CDR3nt: TGCGCCAGCAGCTTGAGTAGCCCCTCCTACAATGAGCAGTTCTTC

d_gene: TRBD1
j_gene: TRBJ1-2
len: 17
abundance: once
v_gene: TRBV28
CDR3aa: CASSSLGPGQRNYGYTF
CDR3nt: TGTGCCAGCAGTTCTCTCGGCCCGGGACAGAGGAACTATGGCTACACCTTC

d_gene: .
j_gene: TRBJ1-5
len: 17
abundance: many
v_gene: TRBV21-1
CDR3aa: CASSKVPDRYSNQPQHF
CDR3nt: TGTGCCAGCAGCAAAGTCCCGGACAGGTATAGCAATCAGCCCCAGCATTTT

d_gene: .
j_gene: TRBJ1-5
len: 13
abundance: .
v_gene: TRBV7-9
CDR3aa: CASSSGSNQPQHF
CDR3nt: TGTGCCAGCAGCTCAGGGAGCAATCAGCCCCAGCATTTT

d_gene: TRBD2
j_gene: TRBJ2-5
len: 18
abundance: .
v_gene: TRBV4-2
CDR3aa: CASSQGSAGGPWVETQYF
CDR3nt: TGTGCCAGCAGCCAAGGGTCAGCGGGGGGGCCTTGGGTAGAGACCCAGTACTTC

d_gene: TRBD2
j_gene: TRBJ2-1
len: 19
abundance: .
v_gene: TRBV7-8
CDR3aa: CASSLGGLAGGLDYNEQFF
CDR3nt: TGTGCCAGCAGCTTAGGGGGGCTAGCGGGAGGCCTTGACTACAATGAGCAGTTCTTC

d_gene: TRBD1
j_gene: TRBJ2-3
len: 16
abundance: .
v_gene: TRBV24-1
CDR3aa: CATSDDDRGGTDTQYF
CDR3nt: TGTGCCACCAGTGATGATGACAGGGGTGGCACAGATACGCAGTATTTT

d_gene: TRBD2
j_gene: TRBJ2-5
len: 16
abundance: .
v_gene: TRBV7-9
CDR3aa: CASSPLAGGPQETQYF
CDR3nt: TGTGCCAGCAGCCCCTTAGCGGGAGGGCCTCAAGAGACCCAGTACTTC

d_gene: .
j_gene: TRBJ2-7
len: 12
abundance: few
v_gene: TRBV2
CDR3aa: CASPLSTNEQYF
CDR3nt: TGTGCCAGCCCTCTCTCGACCAACGAGCAGTACTTC

d_gene: .
j_gene: TRBJ2-7
len: 13
abundance: .
v_gene: TRBV3-1/TRBV3-2
CDR3aa: CASSPDSPYEQYF
CDR3nt: TGTGCCAGCAGCCCGGACAGCCCCTACGAGCAGTACTTC

d_gene: .
j_gene: TRBJ2-7
len: 13
abundance: .
v_gene: TRBV7-3
CDR3aa: CASSASRNHEQYF
CDR3nt: TGTGCCAGCAGCGCCTCCCGCAACCACGAGCAGTACTTC

d_gene: .
j_gene: TRBJ1-2
len: 13
abundance: .
v_gene: TRBV4-1
CDR3aa: CASSQGGDDGYTF
CDR3nt: TGCGCCAGCAGCCAAGGAGGGGACGATGGCTACACCTTC

d_gene: .
j_gene: TRBJ2-5
len: 14
abundance: once
v_gene: TRBV3-1/TRBV3-2
CDR3aa: CASSCRGPGEGQYF
CDR3nt: TGTGCCAGCAGCTGTCGTGGCCCCGGAGAGGGGCAGTACTTC

d_gene: TRBD1
j_gene: TRBJ2-1
len: 14
abundance: .
v_gene: TRBV2
CDR3aa: CASLRDRGDNEQFF
CDR3nt: TGTGCCAGCTTGAGGGACAGGGGAGATAATGAGCAGTTCTTC

d_gene: TRBD2
j_gene: TRBJ2-3
len: 20
abundance: .
v_gene: TRBV7-8
CDR3aa: CASSSRMVISGGVSADTQYF
CDR3nt: TGTGCCAGCAGCTCCCGTATGGTGATTAGCGGGGGGGTTTCGGCAGATACGCAGTATTTT

d_gene: TRBD1
j_gene: TRBJ1-6
len: 16
abundance: .
v_gene: TRBV28
CDR3aa: CASSSPGQGGISPLHF
CDR3nt: TGTGCCAGCAGTTCGCCGGGACAGGGAGGAATTTCACCCCTCCACTTT

d_gene: TRBD1
j_gene: TRBJ2-7
len: 13
abundance: .
v_gene: TRBV9
CDR3aa: CASSSGTGSEQYF
CDR3nt: TGTGCCAGCAGCTCCGGGACAGGTTCCGAGCAGTACTTC

d_gene: .
j_gene: TRBJ1-2
len: 15
abundance: .
v_gene: TRBV27
CDR3aa: CASSLDRRGNYGYTF
CDR3nt: TGTGCCAGCAGTTTAGACAGGAGGGGGAACTATGGCTACACCTTC

d_gene: TRBD1
j_gene: TRBJ2-7
len: 15
abundance: .
v_gene: TRBV18
CDR3aa: CASSPRDSPSYEQYF
CDR3nt: TGTGCCAGCTCACCAAGGGACAGTCCCTCCTACGAGCAGTACTTC

d_gene: TRBD1
j_gene: TRBJ1-2
len: 18
abundance: .
v_gene: TRBV9
CDR3aa: CASSPMDRGAIVNYGYTF
CDR3nt: TGTGCCAGCAGCCCAATGGACAGGGGGGCGATAGTAAACTATGGCTACACCTTC

d_gene: .
j_gene: TRBJ1-3
len: 18
abundance: .
v_gene: TRBV9
CDR3aa: CASSVGDPGGRLGNTIYF
CDR3nt: TGTGCCAGCAGCGTAGGCGATCCCGGGGGGCGTTTGGGAAACACCATATATTTT

d_gene: TRBD2
j_gene: TRBJ2-5
len: 17
abundance: once
v_gene: TRBV4-1
CDR3aa: CASSQAPSGALQETQYF
CDR3nt: TGCGCCAGCAGCCAAGCCCCTAGCGGGGCCCTACAAGAGACCCAGTACTTC

d_gene: .
j_gene: TRBJ1-5
len: 11
abundance: .
v_gene: TRBV28
CDR3aa: CASSNNQPQHF
CDR3nt: TGTGCCAGCAGCAACAATCAGCCCCAGCATTTT

d_gene: TRBD2
j_gene: TRBJ2-1
len: 15
abundance: .
v_gene: TRBV3-1/TRBV3-2
CDR3aa: CASSQVLAGWVEQFF
CDR3nt: TGTGCCAGCAGCCAAGTATTAGCGGGATGGGTTGAGCAGTTCTTC

d_gene: .
j_gene: TRBJ1-6
len: 14
abundance: .
v_gene: TRBV25-1
CDR3aa: CASTPGPYNSPLHF
CDR3nt: TGTGCCAGCACTCCGGGACCTTATAATTCACCCCTCCACTTT

d_gene: TRBD2
j_gene: TRBJ2-3
len: 15
abundance: .
v_gene: TRBV5-1
CDR3aa: CASSPVGTITDTQYF
CDR3nt: TGCGCCAGCAGCCCGGTTGGGACTATCACAGATACGCAGTATTTT

d_gene: .
j_gene: TRBJ2-7
len: 15
abundance: .
v_gene: TRBV6-6
CDR3aa: CASSYPSGALYEQYF
CDR3nt: TGTGCCAGCAGTTACCCGTCAGGGGCTCTCTACGAGCAGTACTTC

d_gene: TRBD1
j_gene: TRBJ1-2
len: 14
abundance: .
v_gene: TRBV7-2
CDR3aa: CASSFQGELYGYTF
CDR3nt: TGTGCCAGCAGCTTCCAGGGGGAACTCTATGGCTACACCTTC

d_gene: TRBD2
j_gene: TRBJ2-3
len: 16
abundance: once
v_gene: TRBV6-5
CDR3aa: CASSYSGGRASDTQYF
CDR3nt: TGTGCCAGCAGTTACTCGGGCGGGAGGGCCTCGGATACGCAGTATTTT

d_gene: .
j_gene: TRBJ2-1
len: 17
abundance: .
v_gene: TRBV6-2/TRBV6-3
CDR3aa: CASRSLSGALGSNEQFF
CDR3nt: TGTGCCAGCCGTTCCCTTTCCGGGGCCTTAGGGAGCAATGAGCAGTTCTTC

d_gene: .
j_gene: TRBJ2-7
len: 14
abundance: .
v_gene: TRBV9
CDR3aa: CASSVGGGLYEQYF
CDR3nt: TGTGCCAGCAGCGTAGGGGGGGGCCTCTACGAGCAGTACTTC

d_gene: TRBD1
j_gene: TRBJ1-1
len: 14
abundance: .
v_gene: TRBV29-1
CDR3aa: CSVIAPGQGAEAFF
CDR3nt: TGCAGCGTGATAGCCCCGGGACAGGGGGCTGAAGCTTTCTTT

d_gene: .
j_gene: TRBJ1-2
len: 13
abundance: .
v_gene: TRBV10-3
CDR3aa: CAISSDSDYGYTF
CDR3nt: TGTGCCATCAGCTCCGACAGCGACTATGGCTACACCTTC

d_gene: .
j_gene: TRBJ2-1
len: 14
abundance: .
v_gene: TRBV6-4
CDR3aa: CASSPDRSGNEQFF
CDR3nt: TGTGCCAGCAGTCCGGACCGTTCGGGCAATGAGCAGTTCTTC

d_gene: .
j_gene: TRBJ2-7
len: 14
abundance: .
v_gene: TRBV19
CDR3aa: CASSTGLRNYEQYF
CDR3nt: TGTGCCAGTAGTACAGGGTTGAGAAACTACGAGCAGTACTTC

d_gene: .
j_gene: TRBJ2-3
len: 15
abundance: .
v_gene: TRBV7-7
CDR3aa: CASSLGVASTDTQYF
CDR3nt: TGTGCCAGCAGCTTAGGGGTAGCTAGCACAGATACGCAGTATTTT

d_gene: TRBD1
j_gene: TRBJ1-2
len: 14
abundance: .
v_gene: TRBV10-1
CDR3aa: CASSESDRAYGYTF
CDR3nt: TGCGCCAGCAGTGAGTCGGACAGGGCCTATGGCTACACCTTC

d_gene: TRBD1
j_gene: TRBJ1-4
len: 13
abundance: .
v_gene: TRBV6-5
CDR3aa: CASSRGPDEKLFF
CDR3nt: TGTGCCAGCAGCAGGGGGCCAGATGAAAAACTGTTTTTT

d_gene: .
j_gene: TRBJ2-5
len: 13
abundance: once
v_gene: TRBV6-2/TRBV6-3
CDR3aa: CASSYPLQETQYF
CDR3nt: TGTGCCAGCAGTTACCCCTTACAAGAGACCCAGTACTTC